One sample yielded the 31 T cell receptor beta chains listed below, sequenced in a study of shared clonotypes between healthy human individuals. Libraries were prepared by immunoSEQ multiplex PCR; TCRdb keeps only in-frame clonotypes and omits some of them. Of more than 2,000,000 clones detected, approximately 90% appear once; the ten largest clones hold over 0.12%. Input material: naive CD4+ T cells sorted from blood. The subset denotes: CD45RA+ positively selected. The receptors stem from a man aged 18 to 35 in good health.

The V gene is TRBV2, the J gene TRBJ2-7, with 7 bases lining up with TRBD2. V lost 4 bases to trimming and J lost 4 bases; unmatched junction nucleotides: 7. The CDR3 is 14 amino acids. Germline V gene lookup returns CDR1 SNHLY and CDR2 FYNNEI. The CDR3 here is CASSANLAAYEQYF. DNA of the CDR3: TGTGCCAGCAGTGCTAATCTAGCGGCTTACGAGCAGTACTTC.

The count of this clone is one. This chain uses TRBV28 with TRBJ2-7, with 8 bases aligning to TRBD1. V was pared by 5 bases and J by 3 bases, with 12 bases of the junction left unmatched. This CDR3 region has 16 residues. CDR1 MDHEN and CDR2 SYDVKM come from the germline V gene. The CDR3 DNA follows: TGTGCCAGCAGTCAGGGGGCGCAGTCTGGGCACTACGAGCAGTACTTC. It codes for CASSQGAQSGHYEQYF.

A single count supports this clone. This rearrangement joins TRBV13 to TRBJ2-5; possible D gene TRBD2, 5 bases. The V gene lost 5 bases and the J gene lost 5 bases, with 15 bases spanning the gap. This CDR3 contains 14 residues. Germline V gene lookup returns CDR1 PRHDT and CDR2 FYEKMQ (reference sequence). The CDR3 is CASSPKVQRETQYF. CDR3 nucleotide sequence: TGTGCCAGCAGCCCCAAGGTACAGCGGGAGACCCAGTACTTC.

The chain has TRBV10-1 and TRBJ2-7; 8 nucleotides agree with TRBD2. This CDR3 is 16 amino acids long. The germline V gene encodes CDR1 WNHNN and CDR2 SYGVQD (reference sequence). V was clipped by 0 bases and J by 3 bases; unmatched bases: 7. The CDR3 DNA is TGCGCCAGCAGTGAGTCTCGGGGACTAGTCATCTACGAGCAGTACTTC. Translating gives CASSESRGLVIYEQYF.

V usage is TRBV10-3 and J usage is TRBJ2-2; a weak D match, TRBD2 (5 bases). The V gene lost 6 bases and the J gene lost 6 bases, with 11 bases spanning the gap. Germline V CDR1 and CDR2: ENHRY, SYGVKD. The CDR3 sequence is 13 residues long. CDR3: CAIRGVGAGELFF. CDR3 nucleotide sequence: TGTGCCATCAGGGGAGTGGGTGCCGGGGAGCTGTTTTTT.

V usage is TRBV5-5 and J usage is TRBJ2-2; a weak D match, TRBD1 (6 bases). Deletions cut 5 bases from V and 0 bases from J, with 11 bases between. CDR1 and CDR2 (germline): SGHKS, YYEKEE (reference sequence). The CDR3 sequence is 15 residues long. DNA of the CDR3: TGTGCCAGCAGTCCGGACAGATCGAACACCGGGGAGCTGTTTTTT. It specifies CASSPDRSNTGELFF.

The chain uses TRBV5-5 and TRBJ1-5; D is perhaps TRBD1 (5 bases). In germline, CDR1 is SGHKS, CDR2 YYEKEE (reference sequence). CDR3 size: 16 residues. Trimming took 0 bases from V and 3 from J, leaving 13 bases between them. For the CDR3, the DNA is TGTGCCAGCAGCTTGGCGCCGACAGCTAACAATCAGCCCCAGCATTTT. Its translation is CASSLAPTANNQPQHF.

The chain couples TRBV5-1 to TRBJ1-1; 10 nucleotides agree with TRBD1. The germline V gene has CDR1 SGHRS and CDR2 YFSETQ. The CDR3 is made up of 14 amino acids. The junction had 5 bases not matched to a gene; V was cut back by 4 bases and J by 5 bases. The DNA for the CDR3 is TGCGCCAGCAGCCGACAGGGGGCGGAGACTGAAGCTTTCTTT. Its translation is CASSRQGAETEAFF.

The chain combines TRBV2 with TRBJ2-3; D not resolved. V was clipped by 6 bases and J by 4 bases, with 14 bases between them. Germline assignment: CDR1 SNHLY and CDR2 FYNNEI. The CDR3 spans 14 residues. CDR3 nucleotides: TGTGCCAGCAGCCCAGTTTTTGTTTCAGATACGCAGTATTTT. This translates into CASSPVFVSDTQYF.

The chain couples TRBV7-9 to TRBJ2-3; unclear D gene. The V gene lost 6 bases and the J gene lost 4 bases, with 8 bases spanning the gap. This CDR3 contains 12 residues. CDR1 is SEHNR, CDR2 FQNEAQ, per germline (reference sequence). The CDR3 nucleotides read TGTGCCAGCAGTTCTACAGCAGATACGCAGTATTTT. Translated: CASSSTADTQYF.

About this clone itself: The same CDR3 arises from other DNA sequences in this sample as well. The CDR3 DNA is TGTGCCACCAGCCCGGGGAACACTGAAGCTTTCTTT. Its protein product is CATSPGNTEAFF. V gene TRBV10-3 combines with J gene TRBJ1-1; no clear D. Trimming took 10 bases from V and 1 from J, leaving 10 bases between them. The CDR3 covers 12 residues. In germline, CDR1 is ENHRY, CDR2 SYGVKD.

This clone has just one count. The J gene is TRBJ1-4, the V gene TRBV5-1, with D perhaps matching TRBD1 (5 bases). CDR1 SGHRS and CDR2 YFSETQ come from the germline V gene. Trimming left V 2 bases short and J 8 bases short, with 22 bases between. The CDR3 runs to 17 residues. CDR3 nucleotides: TGCGCCAGCAGCTTACGTTATGTTGCCGGGGCTGGAGAAAAACTGTTTTTT. It encodes CASSLRYVAGAGEKLFF.

The chain links TRBV18 to TRBJ2-3; D might be TRBD1 (6 bases). CDR3 length: 15 residues. CDR1 is KGHSH and CDR2 is LQKENI in the germline V gene. CDR3 sequence (DNA): TGTGCTAAAAGGGTAGGGGGATTGGGCACAGATACGCAGTATTTT. This translates into CAKRVGGLGTDTQYF. Full variable domain (rest looked up from reference TRBV18 and TRBJ2-3): NAGVMQNPRHLVRRRGQEARLRCSPMKGHSHVYWYRQLPEEGLKFMVYLQKENIIDESGMPKERFSAEFPKEGPSILRIQQVVRGDSAAYFCAKRVGGLGTDTQYFGPGTRLTVL.

The V call is TRBV6-1, the J call TRBJ1-5; D is unclear. This CDR3 is built from 13 residues. The germline V and J ends were trimmed by 8 bases and 0 bases, with 8 bases remaining between them. From germline, CDR1 is MNHNS and CDR2 SASEGT. The CDR3 sequence: CASLSVSNQPQHF. CDR3 nucleotides: TGTGCCAGCCTGTCGGTTAGCAATCAGCCCCAGCATTTT.

This chain connects TRBV7-2 to TRBJ1-2; D remains ambiguous. Per germline, CDR1 SGHTA and CDR2 FQGNSA. Trimming stripped 1 base from V and 4 bases from J, with 10 bases between. This CDR3 comprises 14 residues. The CDR3, as DNA: TGTGCCAGCAGCTTAGAAGTAGGGAGCTATGGCTACACCTTC. Translated, it gives CASSLEVGSYGYTF.

J is TRBJ2-2 and V is TRBV10-3; 9 bases line up with TRBD1. With V trimmed by 4 bases and J by 1 base, 4 bases remained unmatched. Germline V gives CDR1 ENHRY, CDR2 SYGVKD. The CDR3 has 16 amino acids. The CDR3 here is CAISGGQGENTGELFF. In DNA form, the CDR3 reads TGTGCCATCAGTGGGGGACAGGGTGAGAACACCGGGGAGCTGTTTTTT.

Comments on this clone: Distinct nucleotide sequences in the sample also encode this CDR3. The chain employs TRBV30 and TRBJ2-7, with D perhaps matching TRBD2 (6 bases). The germline V gene has CDR1 GTSNPN and CDR2 SVGIG (reference sequence). The CDR3 extends over 13 amino acids. V was trimmed by 3 bases and J by 0 bases, leaving 9 bases between them. CDR3: CAWSVGSSYEQYF. The CDR3 DNA reads as TGTGCCTGGAGCGTCGGGAGCTCCTACGAGCAGTACTTC.

J is TRBJ2-7 and V is TRBV6-6; D ambiguous. The CDR3 covers 14 residues. The germline V gene encodes CDR1 MNHNY and CDR2 SVGAGI (reference sequence). V lost 6 bases and J 7 bases, leaving 19 bases between the germline ends. Written as DNA, the CDR3 is TGTGCCAGCAGGAACGCGGCAGCGACGTCGGAGCAGTACTTC. Translated, it gives CASRNAAATSEQYF.

This clone was seen only a few times. The same CDR3 also results from other DNA sequences found in this sample. CDR3 region: CASSSQTGTTEAFF. The CDR3 DNA reads as TGCGCCAGCAGCTCCCAGACAGGGACCACTGAAGCTTTCTTT. The genes are TRBV5-1 and TRBJ1-1, with 7 bases identical to TRBD1. This CDR3 spans 14 amino acids. After removal of 3 bases from V and 4 bases from J, the junction contained 6 bases not matched to a gene. Looked up from germline, CDR1 is SGHRS and CDR2 is YFSETQ.

The rearrangement uses TRBV6-6 and TRBJ2-5, with TRBD2 identical over 10 bases. V shed 7 bases and J 5 bases; nucleotides not matched to a gene: 7. The CDR3 extends over 14 amino acids. Germline V gives CDR1 MNHNY, CDR2 SVGAGI (reference sequence). CDR3 residues: CASTIQRGGETQYF. The CDR3 bases are TGTGCCAGCACTATACAGCGGGGGGGGGAGACCCAGTACTTC.

The gene calls are TRBV12-5 and TRBJ2-6, with 11 bases fitting TRBD1. The trim removed 7 bases at V and 0 bases at J, leaving 2 bases unmatched. CDR3 length: 16 amino acids. The V gene's germline CDR1 is LGHNT and CDR2 FRNRAP. The CDR3 sequence: CASDGTGGSGANVLTF. CDR3 sequence (DNA): TGTGCTAGTGACGGGACAGGGGGCTCTGGGGCCAACGTCCTGACTTTC.

The chain uses TRBV5-6 and TRBJ1-2; 8 bases are shared with TRBD1. The CDR3 consists of 14 residues. Losses at the gene ends were 5 bases for V and 4 bases for J; bases not matched to a gene: 7. Per the germline V gene, CDR1 is SGHDT and CDR2 is YYEEEE. The CDR3 loop reads CASRMDREGYGYTF. The CDR3 DNA sequence: TGTGCCAGCAGAATGGACAGGGAGGGCTATGGCTACACCTTC.

This clone was observed a single time. V gene TRBV19 combines with J gene TRBJ1-2; D is uncertain. Germline-derived CDR1 and CDR2 are LNHDA and SQIVND (reference sequence). V lost 6 bases and J lost 2, with 10 bases in between. CDR3 length: 13 amino acids. The CDR3 coding sequence is TGTGCCAGTAGCGTCGCAAGAAACTATGGCTACACCTTC. This codes for CASSVARNYGYTF. The full variable domain, in which reference TRBV19 and TRBJ1-2 provide the parts outside the CDR3, is DGGITQSPKYLFRKEGQNVTLSCEQNLNHDAMYWYRQDPGQGLRLIYYSQIVNDFQKGDIAEGYSVSREKKESFPLTVTSAQKNPTAFYLCASSVARNYGYTFGSGTRLTVV.

The chain has TRBV2 and TRBJ2-5, with TRBD2 identical over 7 bases. The CDR3 runs to 13 residues. Germline V lookup: CDR1 SNHLY, CDR2 FYNNEI. V shed 7 bases, J shed 3 bases, and the junction held 5 bases outside the gene matches. The CDR3 DNA follows: TGTGCCAGCAAGAGCGGGGTAAAAGAGACCCAGTACTTC. It codes for CASKSGVKETQYF.

With respect to this clone: The sample holds other DNA sequences that translate to the same CDR3. The rearrangement links TRBV10-3 to TRBJ1-2; D might be TRBD1 (6 bases). V lost 0 bases to trimming and J lost 3 bases, with 8 bases between them. From germline, CDR1 is ENHRY and CDR2 SYGVKD. CDR3 length equals 14 residues. CDR3 sequence (DNA): TGTGCCATCAGTGAGTCGAAGGGGGACTATGGCTACACCTTC. It codes for CAISESKGDYGYTF.

This clone was found once. The chain employs TRBV5-1 and TRBJ2-7; D remains unclear. The CDR3 loop spans 14 amino acids. Germline V gene data show CDR1 as SGHRS and CDR2 as YFSETQ. V was pared by 6 bases and J by 2 bases, with 15 bases between. DNA of the CDR3: TGCGCCAGCACAGACCCCCCGCGGACCTACGAGCAGTACTTC. It codes for CASTDPPRTYEQYF.

The V and J genes are TRBV5-1 and TRBJ1-1; D is undetermined. V shed 1 base and J shed 1 base, with 14 bases lying between them. This CDR3 has 16 residues. The germline CDR1 and CDR2 sequences are SGHRS and YFSETQ. CDR3 residues: CASSLMAPLGNTEAFF. CDR3 nucleotide sequence: TGCGCCAGCAGCTTGATGGCCCCACTGGGGAACACTGAAGCTTTCTTT.

The table lists this clone with a few counts. Different DNA sequences within this sample yield the same CDR3. The gene calls are TRBV19 and TRBJ1-2, with no clear D. CDR3 length equals 11 residues. Germline-derived CDR1 and CDR2 are LNHDA and SQIVND (reference sequence). V was cut by 5 bases and J by 8 bases, with 9 bases left in between. The CDR3 bases are TGTGCCAGTAGTGTCGGTTCGGGCTACACCTTC. Translation gives CASSVGSGYTF.

The V gene is TRBV2, the J gene TRBJ1-5; D is undetermined. V dropped 2 bases and J dropped 1 base, with 9 bases sitting between them. The CDR3 extends over 15 amino acids. Looked up from germline, CDR1 is SNHLY and CDR2 is FYNNEI. CDR3 region: CASSETRVSNQPQHF. As DNA, the CDR3 is TGTGCCAGCAGTGAAACAAGGGTAAGCAATCAGCCCCAGCATTTT.

This chain joins TRBV15 and TRBJ2-5; D gene ambiguous. V was cut by 1 base and J by 1 base, with 7 bases left in between. The CDR3 extends over 14 amino acids. Germline V gives CDR1 LNHNV, CDR2 YYDKDF (reference sequence). The CDR3: CATSRGPTQETQYF. In DNA form, the CDR3 reads TGTGCCACCAGCAGAGGGCCCACCCAAGAGACCCAGTACTTC.

This clone has just one count. DNA for the CDR3: TGTGCCAGCAGTAGGACCGGGGAGCTGTTTTTT. This encodes CASSRTGELFF. The genes are TRBV5-6 and TRBJ2-2, with D hard to call. CDR3 length equals 11 residues. Germline V lookup: CDR1 SGHDT, CDR2 YYEEEE. Trimming shortened V by 5 bases and J by 5 bases, and 4 bases separated the two germline ends.